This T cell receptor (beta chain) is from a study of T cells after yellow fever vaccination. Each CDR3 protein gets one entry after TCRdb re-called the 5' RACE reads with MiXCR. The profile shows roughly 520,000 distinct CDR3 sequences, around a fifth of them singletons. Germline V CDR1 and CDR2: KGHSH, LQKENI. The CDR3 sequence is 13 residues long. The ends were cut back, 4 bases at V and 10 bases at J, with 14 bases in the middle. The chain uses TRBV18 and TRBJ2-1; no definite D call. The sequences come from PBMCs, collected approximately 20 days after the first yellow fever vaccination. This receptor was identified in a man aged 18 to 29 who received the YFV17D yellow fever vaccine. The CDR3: CASSLPDPAEQFF. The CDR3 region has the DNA TGTGCCAGCTCACTGCCGGACCCTGCCGAGCAGTTCTTC.